Following are 5 T cell receptor beta chains from one sample sequenced in a study of response to subunit inactivated influenza vaccine. TCRdb reprocessed the RT-PCR reads via MiXCR and lists one record per CDR3 protein. The sample records some 300,000 distinct CDR3 sequences, 22% being singletons. The material was PBMCs from blood, obtained 21 months after vaccination. Every receptor here comes from a man aged 50-75 years who received an inactivated influenza vaccine.

The CDR3 DNA sequence: TGTGCCAGCAGTGAAAGCAGGACCGGGCAGTTCTTC. It encodes CASSESRTGQFF. This chain links TRBV6-1 with TRBJ2-1, with D uncertain. CDR1 and CDR2 from the germline V gene are MNHNS and SASEGT. There are 12 residues in the CDR3. V lost 2 bases, J lost 12 bases, and 11 bases lay in between.

This sequence joins TRBV5-5 and TRBJ2-1, with a possible D match to TRBD1 (6 bases). The V end was cut by 2 bases, the J end by 15 bases, with 15 bases between. The germline gives CDR1 SGHKS, CDR2 YYEKEE (reference sequence). The CDR3 is made up of 12 amino acids. This CDR3 is CASSFRGDKRFF. The CDR3 DNA is TGTGCCAGCAGCTTTAGAGGGGACAAGCGGTTCTTC.

The table lists this clonotype with many counts. This chain uses TRBV14 with TRBJ1-3; no definite D call. Germline assignment: CDR1 SGHDN and CDR2 FVKESK. Trimming cost V 4 bases and J 2 bases, with 9 bases left between them. CDR3 length: 14 residues. The CDR3 DNA follows: TGTGCCAGCAGCCCCCTCGGACCTGGAAACACCATATATTTT. The encoded protein is CASSPLGPGNTIYF.

This chain connects TRBV6-4 to TRBJ1-6; 8 bases fit TRBD1. The CDR3 is made up of 15 amino acids. Germline loops: CDR1 MRHNA, CDR2 SNTAGT. The junction had 4 bases not matched to a gene; V was cut back by 6 bases and J by 3 bases. CDR3 amino acids: CASSLTGDYNSPLHF. The DNA for the CDR3 is TGTGCCAGCAGCCTGACAGGGGACTATAATTCACCCCTCCACTTT.

At least ten counts were recorded for this clonotype. V is TRBV23-1 and J is TRBJ2-4, with 9 bases matching TRBD1. TRBV23-1 is assigned to the ORF class and has an uncertain function. The CDR3 is made up of 18 amino acids. V trimming: 2 bases; J trimming: 1 base; junction bases outside the gene matches: 9. The CDR3 nucleotides read TGCGCCAGCAGTCAACTCCTAGGACAGGGGTTTGCCAAAAACATTCAGTACTTC. Protein product: CASSQLLGQGFAKNIQYF.